The rows below give T cell receptor beta chains drawn from one sample of a study of radiotherapy plus CTLA-4 blockade in lung cancer. The table came from immunoSEQ multiplex PCR; TCRdb's copy has only in-frame clones and leaves some out. The sample includes about 90,000 clones, about two thirds of them seen just once. The starting material was peripheral blood, obtained from a patient treated with radiotherapy plus ipilimumab. The receptors come from a human donor with non-small cell lung cancer that progressed on radiotherapy plus ipilimumab. Both conserved end residues are trimmed from each CDR3.

>TRBV7-9|TRBJ1-2
ASRAGGGSGGYT
>TRBV5-1|TRBJ2-6
ASSLERLGGANVLT
>TRBV4-1|TRBJ2-2
ASSQVVTSGSSTGELF
>TRBV7-3|TRBJ2-7
ASSLSPGQEQY
>TRBV7-6|TRBJ2-2
ASSFGPLAGELF
>TRBV5-6|TRBJ1-1
ASSLNRGTMNTEAF
>TRBV19|TRBJ1-5
ASSAAGGANQPQH
>TRBV2|TRBJ2-7
ASSLQGYEQY
>TRBV19|TRBJ1-5
ASQEGTTNQPQH
>TRBV27|TRBJ2-2
ASSLVGAGELF
>TRBV7-9|TRBJ2-7
ASSSEHKGPKY
>TRBV2|TRBJ1-4
ATLRGRLGEKLF
>TRBV7-9|TRBJ1-4
ASSPAWGEKLF
>TRBV6-1|TRBJ2-5
ASRWGTEETQY
>TRBV7-2|TRBJ2-5
ASSTGGAVETQY
>TRBV28|TRBJ2-7
ASSYTRNSHYEQY
>TRBV19|TRBJ2-6
ASSILSVPNTLSGANVLT
>TRBV9|TRBJ2-6
ASQRQVSGANVLT
>TRBV4-1|TRBJ2-7
ASSQDWGWSYEQY